One sample yielded the 7 T cell receptor beta chains listed below, sequenced in a study of T cell clonality in common variable immunodeficiency. Whole-study findings and limits: Fewer deletions and N-nucleotide insertions were reportedly seen in common variable immunodeficiency TCR beta sequences.

These receptors are not linked to any known antigen. Sequenced by immunoSEQ multiplex PCR; TCRdb stores in-frame clones only, minus some. The sample contains fewer than 25,000 clones, none of them singletons. Sequencing was carried out using peripheral blood mononuclear cells. The receptors derive from a human donor with common variable immunodeficiency.

Turning to this clone: The read terminates 3 residues before the CDR3 end, so the remaining end is supplied by the germline J gene. The chain joins TRBV5-1 to TRBJ2-3; 9 nucleotides align to TRBD1. V shed 2 bases, J shed 4 bases, and the junction held 5 bases outside the gene matches. Looked up from germline, CDR1 is SGHRS and CDR2 is YFSETQ. The CDR3 sequence is 15 residues long. CDR3 in amino acids: CASSLQGAGADTQYF. CDR3 DNA, as far as it was read: TGCGCCAGCAGCTTACAGGGGGCCGGGGCAGATACG.

This clone appeared many times. The read ends 3 residues shy of where the CDR3 ends; the end is completed using the germline J gene. The chain is built from TRBV5-1 and TRBJ1-2, with D possibly matching TRBD1 (6 bases). This CDR3 is built from 18 residues. Germline CDR1 and CDR2: SGHRS and YFSETQ. V lost 3 bases, J lost 0 bases, and 21 bases lay in between. Incomplete CDR3 DNA: TGCGCCAGCAGCTCCGGACAGAAGGAGACGGTCACTAACTATGGC. Encoded protein: CASSSGQKETVTNYG. The CDR3 in full is CASSSGQKETVTNYGYTF. Full variable domain (rest looked up from reference TRBV5-1 and TRBJ1-2): KAGVTQTPRYLIKTRGQQVTLSCSPISGHRSVSWYQQTPGQGLQFLFEYFSETQRNKGNFPGRFSGRQFSNSRSEMNVSTLELGDSALYLCASSSGQKETVTNYGYTFGSGTRLTVV.

Relative to its sample, this clone is medium-sized. The CDR3 extends 3 residues past the end of the read, so its final part is completed from the germline J gene. The V call is TRBV5-4, the J call TRBJ1-3, with D tentatively TRBD1 (5 bases). The V and J ends lost 3 bases and 0 bases respectively, with 7 bases between them. The CDR3 consists of 14 residues. Germline V gene data show CDR1 as SGHNT and CDR2 as YYREEE (reference sequence). The covered CDR3 bases are TGTGCCAGCAGCTATGACAGCTCTGGAAACACC. Translating gives CASSYDSSGNT. The full CDR3 reads CASSYDSSGNTIYF.

This clone has just a few counts. The observed sequence ends 3 residues before the CDR3 terminus, with the missing tail filled in from the germline J gene. This same CDR3 is encoded by further DNA sequences in the sample. This chain joins TRBV7-3 and TRBJ2-3; tentatively, D is TRBD1 (6 bases). This CDR3 contains 16 residues. Germline V lookup: CDR1 SGHTA, CDR2 FQGTGA. V was clipped by 9 bases and J by 1 base, with 20 bases between them. The CDR3 is CASSAQGRTGTDTQYF. The CDR3 bases that were read are TGTGCCAGTAGTGCCCAGGGGCGTACTGGCACAGATACG.

At least ten counts were recorded for this clone. The DNA ends 3 residues before the CDR3 does, and the rest of the CDR3 is filled in from the germline J gene. This sequence joins TRBV7-9 and TRBJ2-4; D may be TRBD2 (6 bases). V lost 5 bases and J lost 7, with 15 bases in between. The CDR3 is 14 amino acids. CDR1 and CDR2 from the germline V gene are SEHNR and FQNEAQ (reference sequence). The CDR3 bases that were read are TGTGCCAGCAGCAGATCGGGAGCGGTGAACATT. This codes for CASSRSGAVNI. The full-length CDR3 reads as CASSRSGAVNIQYF.

A few counts support this clone. The CDR3 extends 3 residues past the end of the read, so its final part is completed from the germline J gene. The rearrangement joins TRBV19 to TRBJ1-4; maybe TRBD1 (6 bases). The CDR3 is 14 residues long. Looked up from germline, CDR1 is LNHDA and CDR2 is SQIVND (reference sequence). Trimming pared 3 bases from V and 8 bases from J, leaving 13 bases between. The part of the CDR3 DNA that was read is TGTGCCAGTAGTATTCAGGGCGGGGGCGAAAAA. It specifies CASSIQGGGEK. The entire CDR3 sequence reads CASSIQGGGEKLFF.

This clone was observed a few times. The read ends 3 residues before the CDR3 terminus; that terminus is restored from the germline J gene. The chain employs TRBV19 and TRBJ1-1; 7 bases agree with TRBD1. Germline trimming cut 9 bases from V and 2 bases from J; bases unmatched to any gene: 9. This CDR3 is built from 14 residues. CDR1 and CDR2 from the germline V gene are LNHDA and SQIVND (reference sequence). The DNA read from the CDR3 is TGTGCCAGCTACGGGACAGAAACAAACACTGAA. Encoded protein: CASYGTETNTE. The entire CDR3 reads CASYGTETNTEAFF.